The TCR beta chain described here comes from a study of blood T cell repertoires in COVID-19 (dated by TCRdb to the early 2020s). In the study overall: Collaborator samples came from the United States, Italy and Spain and covered acute and convalescent phases of COVID-19. The material from the prospective study consisted of cDNA or gDNA derived from T cells, B-cell-depleted T cells, or PBMCs. Deeply sampled blood TCRbeta repertoires from subjects exposed to, actively infected with, or recovered from COVID-19 were included in the dataset. The repertoires were released in a freely available public database meant as a resource for research on the immune response to SARS-CoV-2. The samples were drawn from two sources: the first 160 participants of the ongoing ImmuneRACE study, and 1,200 or so subjects contributed by 6 global collaborators. Sample metadata almost always included a de-identified subject ID, COVID-19 status, age in years and sex. Where available, HLA class I and class II types were obtained from metadata supplied by the sample provider rather than from assay-based typing. General conclusions and limits of the study: How much clinical and demographic metadata was included differed by source and by participant, and the metadata was provided uncurated.

One collaborating source in Seattle enrolled patients while the patients were actively infected and followed the patients over time throughout the course of disease. Each collaborating institution followed its own protocols to collect whole blood in K2EDTA tubes. For TCRbeta analysis, collaborator samples were shipped as frozen whole blood, as isolated PBMCs, or as DNA extracted from either sample type. Relative to germline, V is 7 bases shorter and J is 4 bases shorter, with 16 bases between their ends. From the germline V gene, CDR1 is MNHEY and CDR2 is SVGAGI. Including the terminal cysteine and phenylalanine, the CDR3 comprises 14 residues. Only the CDR3 region is kept as DNA, spanning 42 bases read in frame from base 1. TCRbeta CDR3 regions were amplified from genomic DNA using the immunoSEQ Assay, a bias-controlled multiplex PCR. Regarding the original processing steps: Within the assay, amplification of reference gene primers was used to estimate how many nucleated cells each sample contained. To quantify the absolute abundance of each unique TCRbeta CDR3 rearrangement, sequence reads were collapsed and filtered. Productive Simpson clonality was computed per sample as the square root of Simpson's diversity index over productive rearrangements. Drawn from immuneACCESS, this table holds only the in-frame rearrangements with V and J called that TCRdb kept. Clones are partly lost; checked studies trace under half to an unresolved V gene and leave the rest unexplained. From that table come the V and J calls and clone size; the DNA was used to work out D and trimming. A total of roughly 570,000 clones appear in this sample, around 90% of them only once. The ten largest clones represent about 8% of the sample.

About this clone: Its antigen remains unidentified. Per-nucleotide qualities are absent, and no much larger clonotype sits a single base away.

The V and J genes are TRBV6-5 and TRBJ1-2; the D segment could be TRBD1, given 6 matching bases. The clonotype originates from a woman between 50 and 59 years old with COVID-19, enrolled during active disease. What was sequenced was peripheral blood. At the DNA level, the sequence is TGTGCCAGCACCATCAGGGGCGGTCTCTATGGCTACACCTTC. This encodes CASTIRGGLYGYTF.